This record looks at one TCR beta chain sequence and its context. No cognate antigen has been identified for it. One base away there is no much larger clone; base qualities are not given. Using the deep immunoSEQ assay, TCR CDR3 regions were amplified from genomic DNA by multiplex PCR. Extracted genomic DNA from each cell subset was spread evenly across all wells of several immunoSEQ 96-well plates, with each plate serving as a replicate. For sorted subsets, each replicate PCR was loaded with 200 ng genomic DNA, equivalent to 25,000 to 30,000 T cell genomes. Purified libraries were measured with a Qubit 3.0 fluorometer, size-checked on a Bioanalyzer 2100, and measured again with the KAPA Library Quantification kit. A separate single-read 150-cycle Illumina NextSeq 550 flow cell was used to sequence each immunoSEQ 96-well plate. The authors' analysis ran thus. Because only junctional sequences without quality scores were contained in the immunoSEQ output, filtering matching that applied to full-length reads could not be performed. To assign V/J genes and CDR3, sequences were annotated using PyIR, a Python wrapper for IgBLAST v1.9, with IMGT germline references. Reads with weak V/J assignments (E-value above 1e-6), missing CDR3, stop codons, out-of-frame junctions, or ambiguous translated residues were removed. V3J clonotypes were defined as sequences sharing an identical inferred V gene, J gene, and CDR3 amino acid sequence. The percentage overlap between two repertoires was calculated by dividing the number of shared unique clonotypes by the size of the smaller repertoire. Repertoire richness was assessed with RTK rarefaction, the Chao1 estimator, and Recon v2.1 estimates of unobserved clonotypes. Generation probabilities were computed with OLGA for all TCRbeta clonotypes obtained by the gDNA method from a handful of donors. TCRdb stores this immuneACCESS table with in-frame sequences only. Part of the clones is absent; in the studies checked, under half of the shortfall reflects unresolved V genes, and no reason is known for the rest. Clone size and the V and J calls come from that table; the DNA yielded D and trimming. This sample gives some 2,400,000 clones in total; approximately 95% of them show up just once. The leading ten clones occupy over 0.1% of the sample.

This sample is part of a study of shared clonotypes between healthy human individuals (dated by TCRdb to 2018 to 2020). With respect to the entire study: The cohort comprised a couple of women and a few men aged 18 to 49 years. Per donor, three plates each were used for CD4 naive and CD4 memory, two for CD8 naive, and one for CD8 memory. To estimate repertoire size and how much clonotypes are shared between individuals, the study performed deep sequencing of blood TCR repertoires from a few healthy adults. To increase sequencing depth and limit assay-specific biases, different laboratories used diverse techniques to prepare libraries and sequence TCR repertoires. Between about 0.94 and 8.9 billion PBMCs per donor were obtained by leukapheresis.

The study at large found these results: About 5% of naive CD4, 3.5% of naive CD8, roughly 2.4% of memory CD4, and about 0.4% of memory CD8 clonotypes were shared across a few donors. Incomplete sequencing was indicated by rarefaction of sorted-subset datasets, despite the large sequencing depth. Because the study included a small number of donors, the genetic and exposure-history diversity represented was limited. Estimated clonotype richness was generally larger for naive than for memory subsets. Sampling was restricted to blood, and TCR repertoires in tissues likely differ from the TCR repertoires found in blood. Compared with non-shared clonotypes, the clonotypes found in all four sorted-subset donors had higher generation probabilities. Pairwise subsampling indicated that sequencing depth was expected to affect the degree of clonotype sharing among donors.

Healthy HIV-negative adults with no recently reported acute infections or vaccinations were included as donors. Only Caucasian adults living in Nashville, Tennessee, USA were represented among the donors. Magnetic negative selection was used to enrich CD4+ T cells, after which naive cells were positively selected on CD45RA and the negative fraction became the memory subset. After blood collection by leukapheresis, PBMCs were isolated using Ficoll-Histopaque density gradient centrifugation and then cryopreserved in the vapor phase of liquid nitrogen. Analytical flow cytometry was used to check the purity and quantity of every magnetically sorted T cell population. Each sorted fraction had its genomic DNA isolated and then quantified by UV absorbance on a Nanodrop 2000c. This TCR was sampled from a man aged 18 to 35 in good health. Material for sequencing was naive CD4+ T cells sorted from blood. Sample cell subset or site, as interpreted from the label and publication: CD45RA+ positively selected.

The DNA sequence is given as TGTGCCAGCAGCTCCCGAGGGCAAGAGACCCAGTACTTC. This encodes CASSSRGQETQYF. The chain employs TRBV13 and TRBJ2-5; the D gene is perhaps TRBD2, from 5 matching bases. The junction shows trimming of 4 bases on V and 2 bases on J, plus 8 bases between the germline ends. Based on the germline V gene (reference sequence), the CDR1 and CDR2 sequences are PRHDT and FYEKMQ. The cysteine opens and the phenylalanine closes a CDR3 of 13 amino acids. Just CDR3 DNA is preserved here, 39 bases in frame from base 1.